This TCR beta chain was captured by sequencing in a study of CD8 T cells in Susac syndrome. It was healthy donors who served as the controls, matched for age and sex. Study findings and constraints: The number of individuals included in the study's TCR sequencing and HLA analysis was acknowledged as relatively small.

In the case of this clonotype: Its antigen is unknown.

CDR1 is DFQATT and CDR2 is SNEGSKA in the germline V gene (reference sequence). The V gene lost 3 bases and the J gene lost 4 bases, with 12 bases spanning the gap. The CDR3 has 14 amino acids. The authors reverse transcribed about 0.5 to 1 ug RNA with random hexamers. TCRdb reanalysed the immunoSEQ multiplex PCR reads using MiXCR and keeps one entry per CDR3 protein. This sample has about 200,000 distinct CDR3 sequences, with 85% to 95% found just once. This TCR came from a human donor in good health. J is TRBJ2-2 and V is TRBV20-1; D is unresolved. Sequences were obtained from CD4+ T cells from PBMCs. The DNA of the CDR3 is TGCAGTGCTAGTAATTTCGGATCCACCGGGGAGCTGTTTTTT. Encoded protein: CSASNFGSTGELFF.